This T cell receptor beta chain derives from a study of neurological immune-mediated disorders. Trimming stripped 3 bases from V and 5 bases from J, with 14 bases between. The germline V gene has CDR1 SGHRS and CDR2 YFSETQ. The CDR3 has 15 residues. TCRdb reprocessed the 5' RACE reads with MiXCR, giving one entry per CDR3 protein. The sample shows under 70,000 distinct CDR3 sequences, about 3.2% of them seen only once. Study outcomes and limitations: There was no association between the multiple sclerosis repertoire cluster and any clinical or MRI feature.

This clonotype was seen ten or more times. Its matching antigen is unknown. The origin of this receptor is a woman aged 55-69 years with multiple sclerosis. Sequenced: PBMCs. The genes are TRBV5-1 and TRBJ2-2; TRBD1 might be the D (5 bases). The CDR3 DNA reads TGCGCCAGCAGCTCCACAGGTAGTAGGACCGGGGAGCTGTTTTTT. Amino acid sequence: CASSSTGSRTGELFF.